Below, 15 T cell receptor beta chains from the same sample are listed, as sequenced in a study of cytomegalovirus exposure and HLA in healthy donors. TCRdb's table, derived via immunoSEQ multiplex PCR, lists solely in-frame clones and lacks some. Here the sample spans about 330,000 clones, around 90% being singletons. The sample was PBMCs. The receptors come from a woman in her twenties or thirties in good health and CMV-seropositive.

This clone was seen a single time. The V call is TRBV5-1, the J call TRBJ2-2; D call uncertain. Germline CDR1 reads SGHRS; CDR2 reads YFSETQ. Trimming pared 5 bases from V and 3 bases from J, leaving 5 bases between. The CDR3 is 12 amino acids. Here the CDR3 reads CASRPDTGELFF. The DNA of the CDR3 is TGCGCCAGCAGGCCTGACACCGGGGAGCTGTTTTTT.

The chain carries TRBV28 and TRBJ1-1; D call uncertain. This CDR3 spans 15 amino acids. Trimming stripped 0 bases from V and 0 bases from J, with 8 bases between. Germline V CDR1 and CDR2: MDHEN, SYDVKM. CDR3 residues: CASSLWPGLNTEAFF. The CDR3 DNA sequence: TGTGCCAGCAGTTTATGGCCGGGGTTGAACACTGAAGCTTTCTTT.

This clone has only one observation. This chain uses TRBV6-6 with TRBJ2-1; TRBD2 matches 15 bases. The CDR3 loop spans 15 amino acids. J gave up 10 bases and V 2 bases, and 3 bases lay outside the gene matches. CDR1 and CDR2 (germline): MNHNY, SVGAGI (reference sequence). Written as DNA, the CDR3 is TGTGCCAGCAGTTACCGCGGACTAGCGGGAGGGGAGCAGTTCTTC. Its translation is CASSYRGLAGGEQFF.

V gene TRBV7-6 combines with J gene TRBJ1-3; TRBD1 is a possible D gene (5 bases). The CDR3 sequence is 14 residues long. CDR1 and CDR2 from the germline V gene are SGHVS and FNYEAQ. The ends were cut back, 4 bases at V and 4 bases at J, with 11 bases in the middle. The CDR3 loop is CASSSAGSGNTIYF. In DNA form, the CDR3 reads TGTGCCAGCAGCTCGGCAGGGTCCGGAAACACCATATATTTT.

The CDR3 sequence: CASRGGHVETQYF. In DNA form, the CDR3 reads TGTGCCAGCAGGGGAGGACACGTTGAGACCCAGTACTTC. This chain connects TRBV2 to TRBJ2-5, with D maybe TRBD2 (6 bases). This CDR3 has 13 residues. CDR1 and CDR2 (germline): SNHLY, FYNNEI. Trimming removed 6 bases from V and 5 bases from J, with 13 bases in between.

This clone was recorded a few times. The rearrangement links TRBV5-1 to TRBJ2-7; D possibly corresponds to TRBD1 (5 bases). The CDR3 is 12 residues long. Germline V gene sequence: CDR1 SGHRS, CDR2 YFSETQ. The V end was cut by 6 bases, the J end by 3 bases, with 10 bases between. The CDR3 reads CASTSQGYEQYF. CDR3 DNA sequence: TGCGCCAGCACTTCCCAGGGCTACGAGCAGTACTTC.

This sequence joins TRBV4-3 and TRBJ2-7; TRBD2 might be the D (6 bases). This CDR3 has 15 amino acids. Trimming took 0 bases from V and 2 from J, leaving 11 bases between them. Germline CDR1 and CDR2: LGHNA and YSLEER. CDR3 nucleotides: TGCGCCAGCAGCCAAGAAAGGGACTCCCCCTACGAGCAGTACTTC. Its translation: CASSQERDSPYEQYF.

The genes are TRBV6-1 and TRBJ1-4; weak D call: TRBD1 (5 bases). This CDR3 spans 15 amino acids. With 2 bases removed from V and 4 bases from J, the gap between germline ends came to 11 bases. The germline gives CDR1 MNHNS, CDR2 SASEGT. The CDR3 loop is CASSETPGLNEKLFF. CDR3 in DNA: TGTGCCAGCAGTGAAACCCCAGGGCTTAATGAAAAACTGTTTTTT.

V is TRBV7-3 and J is TRBJ1-1; D perhaps matches TRBD1 (5 bases). The length of the CDR3 is 15 residues. Germline V gives CDR1 SGHTA, CDR2 FQGTGA. The V end lost 9 bases, the J end lost 2 bases, and 19 bases lay between the germline ends. This chain's CDR3 is CASSTLPGPNTEAFF. The CDR3 bases are TGTGCCAGTAGCACATTACCGGGGCCCAACACTGAAGCTTTCTTT.

In the case of this clone: The sample has other DNA sequences that encode this CDR3 too. CDR3 loop: CASSLGAGNTIYF. CDR3 DNA: TGTGCCAGCAGCTTGGGGGCTGGAAACACCATATATTTT. J is TRBJ1-3 and V is TRBV5-6; D remains unclear. The length of the CDR3 is 13 residues. CDR1 and CDR2 from the germline V gene are SGHDT and YYEEEE. The germline V and J ends were trimmed by 0 bases and 2 bases, with 3 bases remaining between them.

The chain carries TRBV7-2 and TRBJ1-1; weak D call: TRBD1 (6 bases). Per the germline V gene, CDR1 is SGHTA and CDR2 is FQGNSA. Trimming removed 7 bases from V and 5 bases from J, with 20 bases in between. The CDR3 runs 15 residues. The CDR3 region has the DNA TGTGCCAGCATGACGCAGGGGAGATGGGAAACTGAAGCTTTCTTT. Amino acids: CASMTQGRWETEAFF.

This rearrangement joins TRBV6-1 to TRBJ2-5, with D perhaps TRBD2 (6 bases). Trimming removed 2 bases from V and 4 bases from J, with 17 bases in between. The CDR3 is made up of 16 amino acids. In germline, CDR1 is MNHNS, CDR2 SASEGT. CDR3 sequence: CASSEIPGLSAETQYF. The DNA of the CDR3 is TGTGCCAGCAGTGAAATACCGGGACTTAGCGCAGAGACCCAGTACTTC.

V gene TRBV7-2 combines with J gene TRBJ2-5; D is uncertain. Between the trimmed V and J ends, which lost 5 bases and 1 base, there was a span of 11 bases. Germline V gene data show CDR1 as SGHTA and CDR2 as FQGNSA. CDR3 length: 14 residues. CDR3 in DNA: TGTGCCAGCAGCCTGGCCGGCCTCCAAGAGACCCAGTACTTC. This translates into CASSLAGLQETQYF.

This chain connects TRBV28 to TRBJ1-2, with a weak D call TRBD1 (6 bases). CDR3 length: 14 amino acids. Germline V gene sequence: CDR1 MDHEN, CDR2 SYDVKM. With 3 bases removed from V and 4 bases from J, the gap between germline ends came to 12 bases. CDR3 region: CASSFVGALYGYTF. The CDR3, as DNA: TGTGCCAGCAGTTTTGTGGGGGCCCTCTATGGCTACACCTTC.

CDR3: CASSFTQGAETEAFF. The CDR3 DNA follows: TGTGCCAGCAGCTTTACCCAGGGGGCAGAAACTGAAGCTTTCTTT. The chain employs TRBV7-3 and TRBJ1-1; 8 bases line up with TRBD1. The CDR3 is 15 amino acids. Germline trimming cut 3 bases from V and 5 bases from J; bases unmatched to any gene: 8. Germline CDR1 is SGHTA and CDR2 is FQGTGA. Full variable domain (missing parts from reference TRBV7-3 and TRBJ1-1): GAGVSQTPSNKVTEKGKYVELRCDPISGHTALYWYRQSLGQGPEFLIYFQGTGAADDSGLPNDRFFAVRPEGSVSTLKIQRTERGDSAVYLCASSFTQGAETEAFFGQGTRLTVV.